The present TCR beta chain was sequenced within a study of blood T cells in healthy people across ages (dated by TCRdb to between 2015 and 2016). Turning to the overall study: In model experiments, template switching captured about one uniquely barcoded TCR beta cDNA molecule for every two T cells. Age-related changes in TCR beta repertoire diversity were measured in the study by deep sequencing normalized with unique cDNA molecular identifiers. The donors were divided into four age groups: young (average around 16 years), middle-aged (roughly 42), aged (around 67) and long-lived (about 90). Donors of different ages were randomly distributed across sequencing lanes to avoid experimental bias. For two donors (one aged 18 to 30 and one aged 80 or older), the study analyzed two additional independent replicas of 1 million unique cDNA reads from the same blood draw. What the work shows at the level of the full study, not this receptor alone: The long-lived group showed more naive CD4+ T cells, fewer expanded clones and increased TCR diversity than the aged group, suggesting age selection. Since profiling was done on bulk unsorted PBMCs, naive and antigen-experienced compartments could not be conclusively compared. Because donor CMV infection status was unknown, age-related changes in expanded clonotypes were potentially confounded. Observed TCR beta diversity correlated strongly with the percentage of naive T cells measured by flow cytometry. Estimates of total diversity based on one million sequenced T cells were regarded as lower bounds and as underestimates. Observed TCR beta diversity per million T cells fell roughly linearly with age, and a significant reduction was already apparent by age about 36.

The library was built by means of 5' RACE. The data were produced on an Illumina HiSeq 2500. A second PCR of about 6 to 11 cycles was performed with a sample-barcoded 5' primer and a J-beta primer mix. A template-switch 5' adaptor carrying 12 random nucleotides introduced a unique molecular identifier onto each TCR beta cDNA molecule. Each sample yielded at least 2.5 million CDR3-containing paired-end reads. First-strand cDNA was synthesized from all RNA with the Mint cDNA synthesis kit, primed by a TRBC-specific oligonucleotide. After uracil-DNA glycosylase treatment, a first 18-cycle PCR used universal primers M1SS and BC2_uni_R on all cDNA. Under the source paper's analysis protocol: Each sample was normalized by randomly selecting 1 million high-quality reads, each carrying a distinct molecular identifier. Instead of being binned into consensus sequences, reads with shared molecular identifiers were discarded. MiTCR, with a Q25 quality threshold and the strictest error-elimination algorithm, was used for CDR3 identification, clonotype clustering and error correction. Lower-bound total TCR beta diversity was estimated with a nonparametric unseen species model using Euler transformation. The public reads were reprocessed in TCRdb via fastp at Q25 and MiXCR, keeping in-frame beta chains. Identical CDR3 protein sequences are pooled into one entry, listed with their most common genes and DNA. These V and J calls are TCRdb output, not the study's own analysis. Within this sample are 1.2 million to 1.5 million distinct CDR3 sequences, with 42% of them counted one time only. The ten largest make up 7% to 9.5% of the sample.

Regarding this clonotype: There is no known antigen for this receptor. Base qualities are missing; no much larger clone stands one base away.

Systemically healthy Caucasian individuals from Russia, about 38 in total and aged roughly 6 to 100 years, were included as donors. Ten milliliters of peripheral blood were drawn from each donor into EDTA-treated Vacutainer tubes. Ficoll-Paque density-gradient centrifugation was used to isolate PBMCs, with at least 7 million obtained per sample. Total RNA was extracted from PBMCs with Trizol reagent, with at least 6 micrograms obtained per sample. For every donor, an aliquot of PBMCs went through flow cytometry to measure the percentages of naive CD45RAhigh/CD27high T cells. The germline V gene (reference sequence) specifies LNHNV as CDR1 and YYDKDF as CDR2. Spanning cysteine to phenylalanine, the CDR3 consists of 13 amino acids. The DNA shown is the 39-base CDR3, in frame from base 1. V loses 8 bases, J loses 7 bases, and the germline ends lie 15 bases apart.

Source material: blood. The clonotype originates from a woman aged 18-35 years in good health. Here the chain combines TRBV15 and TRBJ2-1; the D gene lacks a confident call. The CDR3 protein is CATRAPTVNEQFF. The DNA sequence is TGTGCCACCCGTGCACCCACGGTAAATGAGCAGTTCTTC.